This entry lists 16 T cell receptor beta chains sequenced from one sample in a study of response to subunit inactivated influenza vaccine (dated 2018 in TCRdb). Libraries were built with RT-PCR. Instrument used: Illumina HiSeq 2500. TCRdb took the public reads, trimmed them with fastp at Q25, ran MiXCR for clone calling and kept in-frame beta chains. Here each entry gathers all rows of one CDR3 protein and keeps the most common genes and DNA. This sample has hundreds of thousands of distinct CDR3 sequences in its table, and approximately 15% of those were observed once. The biggest ten clones account for 3% of the sample. The sequences come from CD4+ T cells sorted from PBMCs, collected approximately 25 months after vaccination. These receptor sequences come from a man in his fifties or sixties who received an inactivated influenza vaccine. Donor details come from another sample of the same person, matched by shared clones.

This clonotype was recorded a few times. V and J are TRBV7-9 and TRBJ1-5, with TRBD1 identical over 8 bases. Germline lookup yields CDR1 SEHNR and CDR2 FQNEAQ (reference sequence). The CDR3 is made up of 16 amino acids. After removal of 1 base from V and 4 bases from J, the junction contained 6 bases not matched to a gene. CDR3 region: CASSLGQGAGNQPQHF. CDR3 DNA: TGTGCCAGCAGCTTAGGGCAGGGGGCAGGGAATCAGCCCCAGCATTTT.

V and J are TRBV29-1 and TRBJ1-1, with D possibly TRBD1 on 5 matching bases. This CDR3 region has 11 residues. The V gene lost 7 bases and the J gene lost 0 bases, with 6 bases spanning the gap. Looked up from germline, CDR1 is SQVTM and CDR2 is ANQGSEA. CDR3 residues: CSGRVNTEAFF. The CDR3 DNA reads TGCAGCGGCAGGGTGAACACTGAAGCTTTCTTT.

This clonotype was counted between two and nine times. The V gene is TRBV27, the J gene TRBJ2-1, with TRBD2 identical over 10 bases. V shed 3 bases, J shed 9 bases, and the junction held 17 bases outside the gene matches. Germline CDR1 and CDR2: MNHEY and SMNVEV (reference sequence). There are 18 residues in the CDR3. DNA of the CDR3: TGTGCCAGCAGTTTGCTTTTCCGGGCTAGCGGGAGATACGCTGAGCAGTTCTTC. Translating gives CASSLLFRASGRYAEQFF.

J is TRBJ2-6 and V is TRBV5-1; tentatively, D is TRBD2 (5 bases). Germline CDR1 SGHRS, CDR2 YFSETQ. The germline V and J ends were trimmed by 7 bases and 9 bases, with 14 bases remaining between them. The CDR3 contains 13 residues. The chain's CDR3 is CASAPFEGNVLTF. For the CDR3, the DNA is TGCGCCAGCGCCCCATTCGAGGGCAACGTCCTGACTTTC.

This clonotype was seen a few times. The rearrangement uses TRBV20-1 and TRBJ2-1, with 7 bases identical to TRBD2. Germline V gene lookup returns CDR1 DFQATT and CDR2 SNEGSKA (reference sequence). The CDR3 contains 15 residues. With 3 bases clipped from V and 4 bases from J, the junction kept 9 bases outside the gene matches. The DNA of the CDR3 is TGCAGTGCTAGGACCCCGGGTAGCGGGTACAATGAGCAGTTCTTC. Its protein is CSARTPGSGYNEQFF.

This clonotype was counted only a few times. The CDR3 is CASSLGRANLNTQYF. CDR3 bases: TGCGCCAGCAGCTTGGGGCGGGCGAACCTTAATACGCAGTATTTT. V usage is TRBV5-1 and J usage is TRBJ2-3; D might be TRBD2 (5 bases). Trimming left V 0 bases short and J 7 bases short, with 15 bases between. CDR3 length equals 15 residues. Germline V gene data show CDR1 as SGHRS and CDR2 as YFSETQ. The entire variable domain, with the rest obtained from reference TRBV5-1 and TRBJ2-3, is as follows: KAGVTQTPRYLIKTRGQQVTLSCSPISGHRSVSWYQQTPGQGLQFLFEYFSETQRNKGNFPGRFSGRQFSNSRSEMNVSTLELGDSALYLCASSLGRANLNTQYFGPGTRLTVL.

J is TRBJ2-7 and V is TRBV9; D remains unclear. The V end lost 0 bases, the J end lost 0 bases, and 10 bases lay between the germline ends. The CDR3 contains 15 residues. CDR1 is SGDLS, CDR2 YYNGEE, per germline. CDR3 in DNA: TGTGCCAGCAGCGTAGACCCCTCAGGCTCCTACGAGCAGTACTTC. Protein sequence: CASSVDPSGSYEQYF.

The sample holds a few counts of this clonotype. The chain links TRBV19 to TRBJ2-7; TRBD2 matches 8 bases. Germline CDR1 and CDR2: LNHDA and SQIVND (reference sequence). After removal of 4 bases from V and 4 bases from J, the junction contained 12 bases not matched to a gene. This CDR3 contains 16 residues. The CDR3 spells CASSTATSGHPYEQYF. The DNA of the CDR3 is TGTGCCAGTAGTACAGCTACTAGCGGACATCCTTACGAGCAGTACTTC.

The chain has TRBV4-3 and TRBJ2-7; weak D call: TRBD2 (7 bases). The length of the CDR3 is 15 residues. Germline values: CDR1 LGHNA, CDR2 YSLEER. The V and J ends lost 4 bases and 6 bases respectively, with 19 bases between them. In nucleotides, the CDR3 is TGCGCCAGCAGCCCGGGGGGCAGCCAAAGTTCCGAGCAGTACTTC. This encodes CASSPGGSQSSEQYF.

This clonotype occurred a few times. The chain joins TRBV20-1 to TRBJ2-3, with D tentatively TRBD2 (5 bases). V gave up 6 bases and J gave up 1 base, with 17 bases separating them. Germline loops: CDR1 DFQATT, CDR2 SNEGSKA (reference sequence). The CDR3 has 15 residues. Written as DNA, the CDR3 is TGCAGTGCAGAGAGGGCAGCCCAGGGCACAGATACGCAGTATTTT. The encoded protein is CSAERAAQGTDTQYF.

This clonotype turned up a few times. The chain employs TRBV12-3 or TRBV12-4 and TRBJ2-3; TRBD2 matches at 8 bases. The CDR3 has 15 residues. The V segment lost 10 bases and the J segment 2 bases; nucleotides outside the gene matches: 11. The CDR3 protein is CATGRTSGITDTQYF. The CDR3 DNA follows: TGTGCCACCGGAAGAACTAGCGGAATCACAGATACGCAGTATTTT.

This clonotype has just a few counts. J is TRBJ2-7 and V is TRBV7-2, with no clear D. The V gene's germline CDR1 is SGHTA and CDR2 FQGNSA. Trimming took 4 bases from V and 3 from J, leaving 7 bases between them. This CDR3 has 12 amino acids. For the CDR3, the DNA is TGTGCCAGCAGCTCTGGCCACTACGAGCAGTACTTC. Encoded protein: CASSSGHYEQYF.

This sequence joins TRBV5-1 and TRBJ1-2; weak D call: TRBD1 (5 bases). There are 14 residues in the CDR3. Looked up from germline, CDR1 is SGHRS and CDR2 is YFSETQ. Trimming pared 1 base from V and 2 bases from J, leaving 9 bases between. CDR3 region: CASSLQDTNYGYTF. The CDR3 DNA reads TGCGCCAGCAGCTTGCAGGACACCAACTATGGCTACACCTTC. Variable domain in full (rest from reference TRBV5-1 and TRBJ1-2): KAGVTQTPRYLIKTRGQQVTLSCSPISGHRSVSWYQQTPGQGLQFLFEYFSETQRNKGNFPGRFSGRQFSNSRSEMNVSTLELGDSALYLCASSLQDTNYGYTFGSGTRLTVV.

The chain employs TRBV20-1 and TRBJ1-5, with 7 bases fitting TRBD1. In germline, CDR1 is DFQATT, CDR2 SNEGSKA (reference sequence). This CDR3 is 14 amino acids long. The junction had 3 bases not matched to a gene; V was cut back by 1 base and J by 3 bases. This CDR3 reads CSARAGTANQPQHF. CDR3 DNA: TGCAGTGCTAGAGCCGGGACAGCCAATCAGCCCCAGCATTTT.

The chain links TRBV5-1 to TRBJ2-1, with D maybe TRBD1 (6 bases). There are 14 residues in the CDR3. CDR1 and CDR2 (germline): SGHRS, YFSETQ. The V gene lost 3 bases and the J gene lost 7 bases, with 14 bases spanning the gap. The CDR3 sequence: CASSSQGSLNEQFF. The CDR3 DNA reads TGCGCCAGCAGCTCCCAGGGGAGCCTGAATGAGCAGTTCTTC.

The CDR3 DNA follows: TGTGCCAGCAGCTTGGGATCCCGCCCCCTCACAGATACGCAGTATTTT. Its protein product is CASSLGSRPLTDTQYF. The genes are TRBV5-5 and TRBJ2-3; D uncertain. Germline V lookup: CDR1 SGHKS, CDR2 YYEKEE (reference sequence). The ends were cut back, 0 bases at V and 2 bases at J, with 13 bases in the middle. The CDR3 has 16 amino acids. The variable domain in full, with the rest retrieved from reference TRBV5-5 and TRBJ2-3, is DAGVTQSPTHLIKTRGQQVTLRCSPISGHKSVSWYQQVLGQGPQFIFQYYEKEERGRGNFPDRFSARQFPNYSSELNVNALLLGDSALYLCASSLGSRPLTDTQYFGPGTRLTVL.